This entry concerns a single TCR beta chain. Its antigen is as yet unknown. Primers included in the PCR were 60 Vbeta and 13 Jbeta primers. Here immunoSEQ multiplex PCR was the method, and the copy in TCRdb shows in-frame clones only, minus some. The repertoire holds about 120,000 clones, with 81% as singletons. This sample stems from a study of cytomegalovirus exposure and HLA in healthy donors. At the level of the study: An earlier analysis identified approximately 120 million unique TCR beta sequences in about 180 million T cells. For the approximately 360 genotyped donors, 80% to 90% fell within the Caucasian-associated ancestry cluster.

Findings and limits, study-wide: Relative to equally common others, HLA-associated TCR beta chains showed greater clonal expansion in a later analysis. In most subjects, TCR beta sequences reportedly gave accurate predictions of HLA-A and HLA-B alleles.

The sequencing input was PBMCs. The source is a woman in her thirties or forties in good health and CMV-seronegative.

CDR3 DNA: TGTGCCAGTAGTGCAGAGGGAGCGGGAGGGCCCAAAAACATTCAGTACTTC. As protein: CASSAEGAGGPKNIQYF. The chain joins TRBV19 to TRBJ2-4; 10 bases line up with TRBD2. The germline V gene has CDR1 LNHDA and CDR2 SQIVND (reference sequence). Unmatched junction bases numbered 9, after V lost 5 bases and J lost 2 bases. CDR3 length equals 17 residues.